The 26 T cell receptor beta chains below come from one sample, sequenced in a study of control samples from healthy donors and cancer patients. Profiled with immunoSEQ multiplex PCR; TCRdb holds only in-frame clones, not every one. The sample consists of approximately 110,000 clones, roughly four fifths of them appearing once. The sample taken for sequencing was blood. These receptors all come from a woman between 50 and 59 years old in good health.

The chain uses TRBV19 and TRBJ1-2, with TRBD1 as a possible D gene (5 bases). V lost 2 bases, J lost 4 bases, and 8 bases lay in between. CDR1 and CDR2 (germline): LNHDA, SQIVND (reference sequence). The CDR3 is 13 amino acids. This CDR3 is CASSIQGLYGYTF. As DNA, the CDR3 is TGTGCCAGTAGTATACAGGGCCTCTATGGCTACACCTTC.

This rearrangement joins TRBV19 to TRBJ1-4; 8 nucleotides align to TRBD1. There are 16 residues in the CDR3. Germline CDR1 LNHDA, CDR2 SQIVND (reference sequence). The J segment lost 0 bases and the V segment lost 7 bases, leaving 7 bases of the junction unmatched. The CDR3 sequence is CASTGQGLATNEKLFF. CDR3 sequence (DNA): TGTGCCAGTACAGGACAGGGCCTTGCAACTAATGAAAAACTGTTTTTT.

The chain recombines TRBV9 with TRBJ2-2; D is possibly TRBD1 or TRBD2 (5 bases each). The CDR3 is made up of 15 amino acids. Germline V gene data show CDR1 as SGDLS and CDR2 as YYNGEE. V was trimmed by 5 bases and J by 0 bases, leaving 11 bases between them. The DNA for the CDR3 is TGTGCCAGCAGGACTGAGGGACCGAACACCGGGGAGCTGTTTTTT. Protein: CASRTEGPNTGELFF. Based on the CDR3 plus reference TRBV9 and TRBJ2-2, the full variable domain is DSGVTQTPKHLITATGQRVTLRCSPRSGDLSVYWYQQSLDQGLQFLIQYYNGEERAKGNILERFSAQQFPDLHSELNLSSLELGDSALYFCASRTEGPNTGELFFGEGSRLTVL.

The V and J genes are TRBV29-1 and TRBJ2-7, with D possibly matching TRBD1 (6 bases). The germline V gene encodes CDR1 SQVTM and CDR2 ANQGSEA. This CDR3 is built from 12 residues. V shed 2 bases and J shed 9 bases, with 14 bases lying between them. In DNA form, the CDR3 reads TGCAGCGTTGAATCTGGTGGCAGGGGGCAGTACTTC. Encoded protein: CSVESGGRGQYF.

The V gene is TRBV11-3, the J gene TRBJ1-3; possible D gene TRBD1, 5 bases. The ends were cut back, 0 bases at V and 0 bases at J, with 12 bases in the middle. CDR1 and CDR2 (germline): SGHNT, YENEEA. CDR3 length: 17 amino acids. The CDR3 sequence: CASSLEGATFSGNTIYF. In DNA, the CDR3 is TGTGCCAGCAGCTTAGAAGGGGCGACCTTCTCTGGAAACACCATATATTTT.

Notes on this clone: Other DNA variants within this sample encode the same CDR3. CDR3 in DNA: TGCGCCAGCAGCCCCGGGACGGCCAACACTGAAGCTTTCTTT. Translation gives CASSPGTANTEAFF. The rearrangement joins TRBV5-1 to TRBJ1-1; D is perhaps TRBD1 (5 bases). The CDR3 loop spans 14 amino acids. V gave up 4 bases and J gave up 2 bases, with 12 bases separating them. CDR1 and CDR2 (germline): SGHRS, YFSETQ.

V is TRBV4-3 and J is TRBJ1-1; maybe TRBD1 (5 bases). Looked up from germline, CDR1 is LGHNA and CDR2 is YSLEER. The CDR3 extends over 15 amino acids. Trimming removed 5 bases at V and 6 bases at J, with 19 bases between. CDR3: CASSAHLGGESEAFF. The DNA for the CDR3 is TGCGCCAGCAGCGCGCACCTTGGAGGGGAATCTGAAGCTTTCTTT.

J is TRBJ1-6 and V is TRBV7-2; D is unresolved. Germline CDR1 SGHTA, CDR2 FQGNSA. This CDR3 has 16 residues. Trimming removed 2 bases from V and 9 bases from J, with 17 bases in between. CDR3 region: CASSLPRQAPGSPLHF. CDR3 bases: TGTGCCAGCAGCTTACCTCGGCAGGCCCCAGGTTCACCCCTCCACTTT.

The chain combines TRBV19 with TRBJ2-7; D could derive from TRBD1 or TRBD2 (5 bases each). Trimming took 2 bases from V and 0 from J, leaving 11 bases between them. This CDR3 has 15 residues. Germline V gives CDR1 LNHDA, CDR2 SQIVND (reference sequence). This chain's CDR3 is CASSIQGAPSYEQYF. CDR3 nucleotides: TGTGCCAGTAGTATACAGGGAGCGCCCTCCTACGAGCAGTACTTC.

This rearrangement joins TRBV5-5 to TRBJ1-5, with D perhaps TRBD1 (6 bases). The CDR3 runs 15 residues. CDR1 is SGHKS and CDR2 is YYEKEE in the germline V gene (reference sequence). Trimming shortened V by 5 bases and J by 9 bases, and 21 bases separated the two germline ends. CDR3 bases: TGTGCCAGCAGGATAGATACAGGGACCTCTTCGCCCCAGCATTTT. Translation gives CASRIDTGTSSPQHF.

This clone appeared a single time. This chain uses TRBV9 with TRBJ2-5; 7 bases are a match to TRBD1. This CDR3 contains 14 residues. V lost 0 bases and J lost 7; bases outside the gene matches: 6. Germline loops: CDR1 SGDLS, CDR2 YYNGEE. CDR3: CASSVESNRGTQYF. The CDR3 bases are TGTGCCAGCAGCGTAGAATCCAACAGGGGGACCCAGTACTTC.

Turning to this clone: The sample holds other DNA sequences that translate to the same CDR3. The chain has TRBV6-2 or TRBV6-3 and TRBJ1-5; D not certain. Germline lookup yields CDR1 MNHEY and CDR2 SVGEGT. The V end lost 0 bases, the J end lost 7 bases, and 13 bases lay between the germline ends. CDR3 size: 15 residues. CDR3 sequence: CASSYSGRAGQPQHF. The CDR3 nucleotides are TGTGCCAGCAGTTACTCGGGGAGGGCGGGACAGCCCCAGCATTTT.

This sequence joins TRBV9 and TRBJ2-2; D is unclear. Germline V gene sequence: CDR1 SGDLS, CDR2 YYNGEE. V was clipped by 4 bases and J by 4 bases, with 11 bases between them. This CDR3 spans 14 amino acids. Written as DNA, the CDR3 is TGTGCCAGCAGCACGTCGACCGCCACCGGGGAGCTGTTTTTT. As protein: CASSTSTATGELFF.

In DNA form, the CDR3 reads TGTGCCAGCAGCAAGACTAGCGGAGCTTACGAGCAGTACTTC. Translation gives CASSKTSGAYEQYF. The chain carries TRBV2 and TRBJ2-7, with 9 bases lining up with TRBD2. This CDR3 spans 14 amino acids. V gave up 6 bases and J gave up 4 bases; unmatched junction bases: 7. The germline CDR1 and CDR2 sequences are SNHLY and FYNNEI.

The chain couples TRBV6-5 to TRBJ1-2; no clear D. Germline CDR1 is MNHEY and CDR2 is SVGAGI. Trimming took off 0 bases at V and 2 bases at J, with 7 bases between the two ends. The CDR3 consists of 14 residues. The chain's CDR3 is CASSYSKQNYGYTF. CDR3 nucleotide sequence: TGTGCCAGCAGTTACTCGAAACAGAACTATGGCTACACCTTC.

A word on this clone: Other DNA sequences in this sample translate to the same CDR3. The rearrangement links TRBV5-4 to TRBJ1-1; possible D gene TRBD1, 6 bases. The CDR3 length is 13 residues. The germline V gene encodes CDR1 SGHNT and CDR2 YYREEE (reference sequence). Trimming removed 2 bases at V and 2 bases at J, with 7 bases between. CDR3 coding DNA: TGTGCCAGCAGCTTAGGGGGTAACACTGAAGCTTTCTTT. Protein: CASSLGGNTEAFF. The variable domain in full, with the rest retrieved from reference TRBV5-4 and TRBJ1-1, is ETGVTQSPTHLIKTRGQQVTLRCSSQSGHNTVSWYQQALGQGPQFIFQYYREEENGRGNFPPRFSGLQFPNYSSELNVNALELDDSALYLCASSLGGNTEAFFGQGTRLTVV.

The chain employs TRBV6-2 or TRBV6-3 and TRBJ1-1; TRBD1 might be the D (5 bases). The CDR3 runs to 13 residues. Trimming shortened V by 2 bases and J by 4 bases, and 8 bases separated the two germline ends. Germline V gene data show CDR1 as MNHEY and CDR2 as SVGEGT. CDR3 nucleotides: TGTGCCAGCAGTTACGGGGGAAGCACTGAAGCTTTCTTT. Protein: CASSYGGSTEAFF.

V gene TRBV28 combines with J gene TRBJ1-6, with D perhaps matching TRBD1 (5 bases). The V gene lost 4 bases and the J gene lost 7 bases, with 14 bases spanning the gap. The CDR3 spans 15 residues. Germline V CDR1 and CDR2: MDHEN, SYDVKM. The CDR3 loop reads CASSSPGQGNSPLHF. Written as DNA, the CDR3 is TGTGCCAGCAGTTCCCCGGGGCAGGGAAATTCACCCCTCCACTTT.

V and J are TRBV9 and TRBJ1-1; D gene uncertain. The CDR3 length is 13 residues. Trimming cost V 4 bases and J 1 base, with 8 bases left between them. Germline loops: CDR1 SGDLS, CDR2 YYNGEE. CDR3 nucleotides: TGTGCCAGCAGCCCCTGGGGGAACACTGAAGCTTTCTTT. This encodes CASSPWGNTEAFF.

The J gene is TRBJ2-3, the V gene TRBV5-4, with unresolved D. The CDR3 is 13 amino acids. Between the trimmed V and J ends, which lost 4 bases and 3 bases, there was a span of 9 bases. Per germline, CDR1 SGHNT and CDR2 YYREEE (reference sequence). The CDR3 DNA reads TGTGCCAGCAGCGTTAGACGAACAGATACGCAGTATTTT. Translating it yields CASSVRRTDTQYF. The whole variable domain, filled in from reference TRBV5-4 and TRBJ2-3, reads ETGVTQSPTHLIKTRGQQVTLRCSSQSGHNTVSWYQQALGQGPQFIFQYYREEENGRGNFPPRFSGLQFPNYSSELNVNALELDDSALYLCASSVRRTDTQYFGPGTRLTVL.

CDR3 region: CASALRGSSYNEQFF. CDR3 DNA sequence: TGTGCCAGCGCCCTGCGGGGGAGCTCCTACAATGAGCAGTTCTTC. The chain has TRBV13 and TRBJ2-1, with 7 bases that match TRBD2. After removal of 8 bases from V and 0 bases from J, the junction contained 7 bases not matched to a gene. This CDR3 is built from 15 residues. Germline V CDR1 and CDR2: PRHDT, FYEKMQ (reference sequence). The complete variable domain, with remaining parts taken from reference TRBV13 and TRBJ2-1, reads AAGVIQSPRHLIKEKRETATLKCYPIPRHDTVYWYQQGPGQDPQFLISFYEKMQSDKGSIPDRFSAQQFSDYHSELNMSSLELGDSALYFCASALRGSSYNEQFFGPGTRLTVL.

The chain uses TRBV7-8 and TRBJ1-4; D gene uncertain. Trimming left V 1 base short and J 4 bases short, with 13 bases between. This CDR3 comprises 16 residues. Germline V CDR1 and CDR2: SGHVS, FQNEAQ. CDR3 protein: CASSLVGRPFNEKLFF. CDR3 DNA sequence: TGTGCCAGCAGCTTAGTTGGCCGGCCTTTTAATGAAAAACTGTTTTTT.

This clone was observed at least ten times. The V and J genes are TRBV6-5 and TRBJ2-1; D gene uncertain. The CDR3 sequence is 15 residues long. Germline lookup yields CDR1 MNHEY and CDR2 SVGAGI. The ends were cut back, 4 bases at V and 0 bases at J, with 10 bases in the middle. In nucleotides, the CDR3 is TGTGCCAGCAGTTCGGTGCCCAGCTCCTACAATGAGCAGTTCTTC. This sequence encodes CASSSVPSSYNEQFF.

The V gene is TRBV7-9, the J gene TRBJ2-7; D is perhaps TRBD1 (5 bases). The germline gives CDR1 SEHNR, CDR2 FQNEAQ (reference sequence). This CDR3 comprises 17 residues. V was clipped by 1 base and J by 0 bases, with 16 bases between them. The CDR3 loop is CASSLDPRALYSYEQYF. The CDR3 region has the DNA TGTGCCAGCAGCTTAGACCCCAGGGCCCTATACTCCTACGAGCAGTACTTC.

This chain connects TRBV6-9 to TRBJ1-5, with 9 bases lining up with TRBD1. This CDR3 is built from 14 residues. The junction had 9 bases not matched to a gene; V was cut back by 10 bases and J by 5 bases. CDR1 and CDR2 from the germline V gene are MNHGY and SVAAGI. In nucleotides, the CDR3 is TGTGCCATCCCGACAGGGGGGATCCATCAGCCCCAGCATTTT. This codes for CAIPTGGIHQPQHF.

The V gene is TRBV27, the J gene TRBJ1-5; no reliable D call. Germline V gives CDR1 MNHEY, CDR2 SMNVEV (reference sequence). The CDR3 extends over 13 amino acids. V was clipped by 3 bases and J by 0 bases, with 3 bases between them. The CDR3: CASSLSSNQPQHF. The CDR3 DNA is TGTGCCAGCAGTTTGTCTAGCAATCAGCCCCAGCATTTT.